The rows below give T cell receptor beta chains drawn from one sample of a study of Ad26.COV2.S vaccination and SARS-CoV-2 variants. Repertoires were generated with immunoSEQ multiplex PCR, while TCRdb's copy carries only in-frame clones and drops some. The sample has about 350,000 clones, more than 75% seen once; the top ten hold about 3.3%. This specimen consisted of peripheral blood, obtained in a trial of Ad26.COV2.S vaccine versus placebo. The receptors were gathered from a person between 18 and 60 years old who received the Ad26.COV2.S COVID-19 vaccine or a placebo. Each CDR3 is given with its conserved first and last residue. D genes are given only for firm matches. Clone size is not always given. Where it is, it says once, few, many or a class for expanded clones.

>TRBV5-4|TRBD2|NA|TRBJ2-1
TGTGCCAGCAGCCGGACTAGCGGAAACAATGAGCAGTTCTTC
CASSRTSGNNEQFF
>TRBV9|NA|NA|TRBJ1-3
TGTGCCAGCAGCCGGACGTGGGGGGAAGTAGGAAACACCATATATTTT
CASSRTWGEVGNTIYF
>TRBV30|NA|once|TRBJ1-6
TGTGCCTGGAGTAAACACGCTAAGGGACTTCTTGTGAGCTCCTATAATTCACCCCTCCACTTT
CAWSKHAKGLLVSSYNSPLHF
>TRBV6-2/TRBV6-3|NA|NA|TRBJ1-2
TGTGCCAGCAGCCCACCTTCGGGGTCGTACGGCTACACCTTC
CASSPPSGSYGYTF
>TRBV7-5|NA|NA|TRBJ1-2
TGTGCCAGAAGCCGCGGGTCAGGGGAAAACTTTAACTATGGCTACACCTTC
CARSRGSGENFNYGYTF
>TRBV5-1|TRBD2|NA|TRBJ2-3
TGCGCCAGCAGCGATCAGGGAGCGGGGTTGGGAACAGATACGCAGTATTTT
CASSDQGAGLGTDTQYF
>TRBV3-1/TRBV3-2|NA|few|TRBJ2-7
TGTGCCAGCAGCCGCAGCTCCTACGAGCAGTACTTC
CASSRSSYEQYF
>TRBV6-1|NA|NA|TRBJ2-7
TGTGCCAGCAGTGAAACCCATGTACGCTACTTC
CASSETHVRYF
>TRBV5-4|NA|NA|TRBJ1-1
TGTGCCAGCAGCTTGGGCAGGTTTCAGGCGGCAGCTTTCTTT
CASSLGRFQAAAFF
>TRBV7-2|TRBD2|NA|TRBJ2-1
TGTGCCAGCAGCTCAGACACTAGCGGGAACATTAAGGGGAATGAGCAGTTCTTC
CASSSDTSGNIKGNEQFF
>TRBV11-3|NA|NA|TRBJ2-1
TGTGCCAGCAGCCCTGGAAACAATGAGCAGTTCTTC
CASSPGNNEQFF
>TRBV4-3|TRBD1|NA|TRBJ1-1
TGCGCCAGCAGCCAAGATCAGGGGGGTGGCACTGAAGCTTTCTTT
CASSQDQGGGTEAFF
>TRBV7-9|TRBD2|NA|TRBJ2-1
TGTGCCACTAAGTCGGGGACTAGCGGCTATAATGAGCAGTTCTTC
CATKSGTSGYNEQFF
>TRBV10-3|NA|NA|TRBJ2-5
TGTGCCATCAGTGGTGGGGAGACCCAGTACTTC
CAISGGETQYF
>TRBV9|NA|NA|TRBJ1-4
TGTGCCAGCAGCACACCAGGGCCAACTAATGAAAAACTGTTTTTT
CASSTPGPTNEKLFF
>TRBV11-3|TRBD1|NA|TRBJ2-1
TGTGCCAGCAGCCCAACCGGGACAGATAATGAGCAGTTCTTC
CASSPTGTDNEQFF
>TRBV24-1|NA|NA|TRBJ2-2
TGTGCCACCAGTGAACGCCCGGGACGGAAAAAAGAGACCGGGGAGCTGTTTTTT
CATSERPGRKKETGELFF
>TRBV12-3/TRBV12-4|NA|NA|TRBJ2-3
TGTGCCAGCAGTCTCAACCTAGGCAATACGCAGTATTTT
CASSLNLGNTQYF
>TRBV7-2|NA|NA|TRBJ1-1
TGTGCCAGCAGCTTACGAGCAGGGGACACTGAAGCTTTCTTT
CASSLRAGDTEAFF
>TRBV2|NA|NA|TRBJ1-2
TGTGCCAGCAGTGAGGTCATGGTAGACTATGGCTACACCTTC
CASSEVMVDYGYTF
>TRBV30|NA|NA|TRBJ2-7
TGTGCCTGGAGTCCACGGCTAGGGATGGGGAGGTACGAGCAGTACTTC
CAWSPRLGMGRYEQYF
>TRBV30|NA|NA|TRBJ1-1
TGTGCCTGGATGGACCGAGAGTTGGCTTTCTTT
CAWMDRELAFF
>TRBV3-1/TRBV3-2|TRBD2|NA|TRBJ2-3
TGTGCCAGCAGTGTAGCGGGAAGCACAGATACGCAGTATTTT
CASSVAGSTDTQYF
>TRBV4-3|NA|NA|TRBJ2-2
TGCGCCAGCAGCCCCGATCGGAACACCGGGGAGCTGTTTTTT
CASSPDRNTGELFF
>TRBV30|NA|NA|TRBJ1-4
TGTGCCTGGAGTGTAAGCGGTGGGGGCGCGTATGAAAAACTGTTTTTT
CAWSVSGGGAYEKLFF
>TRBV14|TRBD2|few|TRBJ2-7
TGTGCCAGCAGCCAGGGACTAGCGGGAGCCTACGAGCAGTACTTC
CASSQGLAGAYEQYF
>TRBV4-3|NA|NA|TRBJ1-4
TGCGCCAGCAGCCAAGGCGACGCAGTGATCGGCACAACTAATGAAAAACTGTTTTTT
CASSQGDAVIGTTNEKLFF
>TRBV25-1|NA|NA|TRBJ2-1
TGTGCCAGCAGGGGCGCTAGCGAATCCTACAATGAGCAGTTCTTC
CASRGASESYNEQFF
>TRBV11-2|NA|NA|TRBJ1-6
TGTGCCAGCAGCTTAGTGAATAATTCACCCCTCCACTTT
CASSLVNNSPLHF
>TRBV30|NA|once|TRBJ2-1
TGTGCCTGTCACGGGGGGCCGACGGTCTACAATGAGCAGTTCTTC
CACHGGPTVYNEQFF
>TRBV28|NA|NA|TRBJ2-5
TGTGCCAGCAGTTTAGAAGGGATCGAGACCCAGTACTTC
CASSLEGIETQYF
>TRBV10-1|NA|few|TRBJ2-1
TGCGCCAGCAGTGAGTCACCGGGCCTTAGGGCTAATGAGCAGTTCTTC
CASSESPGLRANEQFF
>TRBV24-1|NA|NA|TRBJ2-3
TGTGCCACCGGAGGTAGCACAGATACGCAGTATTTT
CATGGSTDTQYF
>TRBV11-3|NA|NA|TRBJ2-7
TGTGCCAGCAGCCGGACGGACTCCTACGAGCAGTACTTC
CASSRTDSYEQYF
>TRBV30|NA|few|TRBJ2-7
TGTGCCTGGAGACACGGTTACGGGTACGAGCAGTACTTC
CAWRHGYGYEQYF
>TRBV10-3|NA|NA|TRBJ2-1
TGTGCCATCAGTGAAACAGAAGACAATGAGCAGTTCTTC
CAISETEDNEQFF
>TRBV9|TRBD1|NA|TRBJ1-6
TGTGCCAGCAGCGCGGGACAGGGCGATTCACCCCTCCACTTT
CASSAGQGDSPLHF
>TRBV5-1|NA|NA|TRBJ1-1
TGCGCCAGCAGCTTGGAACACGGGGGAGCTGAAGCTTTCTTT
CASSLEHGGAEAFF
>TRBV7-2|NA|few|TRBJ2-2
TGTGCCAGCAGTCCGGTAGAAATCGCCGGGGAGCTGTTTTTT
CASSPVEIAGELFF
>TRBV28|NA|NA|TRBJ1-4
TGTGCCAGCAGTTTTCTAGGGGCGAAATCAGGTGAAAAACTGTTTTTT
CASSFLGAKSGEKLFF
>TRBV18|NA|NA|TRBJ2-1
TGTGCCAGCTCACCAAGGCAGGGGAGCTCCTACAATGAGCAGTTCTTC
CASSPRQGSSYNEQFF
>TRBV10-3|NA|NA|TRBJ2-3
TGTGCCATCAGCCAGAGCGGAGATAGCACAGATACGCAGTATTTT
CAISQSGDSTDTQYF
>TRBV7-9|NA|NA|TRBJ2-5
TGTGCCAGCAGCTTAGGTCGTGGCAGCCTTCAAGAGACCCAGTACTTC
CASSLGRGSLQETQYF
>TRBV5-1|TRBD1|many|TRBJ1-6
TGCGCCAGCAGCTTATCATGGACAGGGGCGAATTCACCCCTCCACTTT
CASSLSWTGANSPLHF
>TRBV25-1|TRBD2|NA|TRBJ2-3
TGTGCCAGCAGCGAAGGACTAGCTTGGACAGATACGCAGTATTTT
CASSEGLAWTDTQYF
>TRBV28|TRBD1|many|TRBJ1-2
TGTGCCAGCAGTTTGGAGACAGGGGCCTATGGCTACACCTTC
CASSLETGAYGYTF
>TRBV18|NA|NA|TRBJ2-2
TGTGCCAGCTCACCCGGACTCCCTCAGTTGAGGACCGGGGAGCTGTTTTTT
CASSPGLPQLRTGELFF
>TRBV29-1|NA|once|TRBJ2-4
TGCAGCGTCGAGGCTGACCAGGGAAACATTCAGTACTTC
CSVEADQGNIQYF
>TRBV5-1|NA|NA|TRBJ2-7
TGCGCCAGCAGCCACGAAGGCTACGAGCAGTACTTC
CASSHEGYEQYF
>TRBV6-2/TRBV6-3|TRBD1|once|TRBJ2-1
TGTGCCAGCAGTCAGCCGGGACAGGGGCCCAATGAGCAGTTCTTC
CASSQPGQGPNEQFF
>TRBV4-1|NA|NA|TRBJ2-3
TGCGCCAGCAGCCAAGATGGCGGCAGTAGCACAGATACGCAGTATTTT
CASSQDGGSSTDTQYF
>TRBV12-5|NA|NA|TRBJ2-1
TGTGCTAGTGGTTTGGTTCCGGGACCATACAATGAGCAGTTCTTC
CASGLVPGPYNEQFF